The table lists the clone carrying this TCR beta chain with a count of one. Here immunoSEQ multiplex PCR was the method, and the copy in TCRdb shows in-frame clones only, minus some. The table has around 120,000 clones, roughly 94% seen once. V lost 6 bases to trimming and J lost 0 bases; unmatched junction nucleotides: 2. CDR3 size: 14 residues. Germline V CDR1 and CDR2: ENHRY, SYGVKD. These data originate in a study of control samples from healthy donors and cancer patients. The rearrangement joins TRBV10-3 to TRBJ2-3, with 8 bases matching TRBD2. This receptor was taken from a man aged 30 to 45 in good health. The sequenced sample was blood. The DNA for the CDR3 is TGTGCCATCAGGGAGCGGGGGAGCACAGATACGCAGTATTTT. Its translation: CAIRERGSTDTQYF.